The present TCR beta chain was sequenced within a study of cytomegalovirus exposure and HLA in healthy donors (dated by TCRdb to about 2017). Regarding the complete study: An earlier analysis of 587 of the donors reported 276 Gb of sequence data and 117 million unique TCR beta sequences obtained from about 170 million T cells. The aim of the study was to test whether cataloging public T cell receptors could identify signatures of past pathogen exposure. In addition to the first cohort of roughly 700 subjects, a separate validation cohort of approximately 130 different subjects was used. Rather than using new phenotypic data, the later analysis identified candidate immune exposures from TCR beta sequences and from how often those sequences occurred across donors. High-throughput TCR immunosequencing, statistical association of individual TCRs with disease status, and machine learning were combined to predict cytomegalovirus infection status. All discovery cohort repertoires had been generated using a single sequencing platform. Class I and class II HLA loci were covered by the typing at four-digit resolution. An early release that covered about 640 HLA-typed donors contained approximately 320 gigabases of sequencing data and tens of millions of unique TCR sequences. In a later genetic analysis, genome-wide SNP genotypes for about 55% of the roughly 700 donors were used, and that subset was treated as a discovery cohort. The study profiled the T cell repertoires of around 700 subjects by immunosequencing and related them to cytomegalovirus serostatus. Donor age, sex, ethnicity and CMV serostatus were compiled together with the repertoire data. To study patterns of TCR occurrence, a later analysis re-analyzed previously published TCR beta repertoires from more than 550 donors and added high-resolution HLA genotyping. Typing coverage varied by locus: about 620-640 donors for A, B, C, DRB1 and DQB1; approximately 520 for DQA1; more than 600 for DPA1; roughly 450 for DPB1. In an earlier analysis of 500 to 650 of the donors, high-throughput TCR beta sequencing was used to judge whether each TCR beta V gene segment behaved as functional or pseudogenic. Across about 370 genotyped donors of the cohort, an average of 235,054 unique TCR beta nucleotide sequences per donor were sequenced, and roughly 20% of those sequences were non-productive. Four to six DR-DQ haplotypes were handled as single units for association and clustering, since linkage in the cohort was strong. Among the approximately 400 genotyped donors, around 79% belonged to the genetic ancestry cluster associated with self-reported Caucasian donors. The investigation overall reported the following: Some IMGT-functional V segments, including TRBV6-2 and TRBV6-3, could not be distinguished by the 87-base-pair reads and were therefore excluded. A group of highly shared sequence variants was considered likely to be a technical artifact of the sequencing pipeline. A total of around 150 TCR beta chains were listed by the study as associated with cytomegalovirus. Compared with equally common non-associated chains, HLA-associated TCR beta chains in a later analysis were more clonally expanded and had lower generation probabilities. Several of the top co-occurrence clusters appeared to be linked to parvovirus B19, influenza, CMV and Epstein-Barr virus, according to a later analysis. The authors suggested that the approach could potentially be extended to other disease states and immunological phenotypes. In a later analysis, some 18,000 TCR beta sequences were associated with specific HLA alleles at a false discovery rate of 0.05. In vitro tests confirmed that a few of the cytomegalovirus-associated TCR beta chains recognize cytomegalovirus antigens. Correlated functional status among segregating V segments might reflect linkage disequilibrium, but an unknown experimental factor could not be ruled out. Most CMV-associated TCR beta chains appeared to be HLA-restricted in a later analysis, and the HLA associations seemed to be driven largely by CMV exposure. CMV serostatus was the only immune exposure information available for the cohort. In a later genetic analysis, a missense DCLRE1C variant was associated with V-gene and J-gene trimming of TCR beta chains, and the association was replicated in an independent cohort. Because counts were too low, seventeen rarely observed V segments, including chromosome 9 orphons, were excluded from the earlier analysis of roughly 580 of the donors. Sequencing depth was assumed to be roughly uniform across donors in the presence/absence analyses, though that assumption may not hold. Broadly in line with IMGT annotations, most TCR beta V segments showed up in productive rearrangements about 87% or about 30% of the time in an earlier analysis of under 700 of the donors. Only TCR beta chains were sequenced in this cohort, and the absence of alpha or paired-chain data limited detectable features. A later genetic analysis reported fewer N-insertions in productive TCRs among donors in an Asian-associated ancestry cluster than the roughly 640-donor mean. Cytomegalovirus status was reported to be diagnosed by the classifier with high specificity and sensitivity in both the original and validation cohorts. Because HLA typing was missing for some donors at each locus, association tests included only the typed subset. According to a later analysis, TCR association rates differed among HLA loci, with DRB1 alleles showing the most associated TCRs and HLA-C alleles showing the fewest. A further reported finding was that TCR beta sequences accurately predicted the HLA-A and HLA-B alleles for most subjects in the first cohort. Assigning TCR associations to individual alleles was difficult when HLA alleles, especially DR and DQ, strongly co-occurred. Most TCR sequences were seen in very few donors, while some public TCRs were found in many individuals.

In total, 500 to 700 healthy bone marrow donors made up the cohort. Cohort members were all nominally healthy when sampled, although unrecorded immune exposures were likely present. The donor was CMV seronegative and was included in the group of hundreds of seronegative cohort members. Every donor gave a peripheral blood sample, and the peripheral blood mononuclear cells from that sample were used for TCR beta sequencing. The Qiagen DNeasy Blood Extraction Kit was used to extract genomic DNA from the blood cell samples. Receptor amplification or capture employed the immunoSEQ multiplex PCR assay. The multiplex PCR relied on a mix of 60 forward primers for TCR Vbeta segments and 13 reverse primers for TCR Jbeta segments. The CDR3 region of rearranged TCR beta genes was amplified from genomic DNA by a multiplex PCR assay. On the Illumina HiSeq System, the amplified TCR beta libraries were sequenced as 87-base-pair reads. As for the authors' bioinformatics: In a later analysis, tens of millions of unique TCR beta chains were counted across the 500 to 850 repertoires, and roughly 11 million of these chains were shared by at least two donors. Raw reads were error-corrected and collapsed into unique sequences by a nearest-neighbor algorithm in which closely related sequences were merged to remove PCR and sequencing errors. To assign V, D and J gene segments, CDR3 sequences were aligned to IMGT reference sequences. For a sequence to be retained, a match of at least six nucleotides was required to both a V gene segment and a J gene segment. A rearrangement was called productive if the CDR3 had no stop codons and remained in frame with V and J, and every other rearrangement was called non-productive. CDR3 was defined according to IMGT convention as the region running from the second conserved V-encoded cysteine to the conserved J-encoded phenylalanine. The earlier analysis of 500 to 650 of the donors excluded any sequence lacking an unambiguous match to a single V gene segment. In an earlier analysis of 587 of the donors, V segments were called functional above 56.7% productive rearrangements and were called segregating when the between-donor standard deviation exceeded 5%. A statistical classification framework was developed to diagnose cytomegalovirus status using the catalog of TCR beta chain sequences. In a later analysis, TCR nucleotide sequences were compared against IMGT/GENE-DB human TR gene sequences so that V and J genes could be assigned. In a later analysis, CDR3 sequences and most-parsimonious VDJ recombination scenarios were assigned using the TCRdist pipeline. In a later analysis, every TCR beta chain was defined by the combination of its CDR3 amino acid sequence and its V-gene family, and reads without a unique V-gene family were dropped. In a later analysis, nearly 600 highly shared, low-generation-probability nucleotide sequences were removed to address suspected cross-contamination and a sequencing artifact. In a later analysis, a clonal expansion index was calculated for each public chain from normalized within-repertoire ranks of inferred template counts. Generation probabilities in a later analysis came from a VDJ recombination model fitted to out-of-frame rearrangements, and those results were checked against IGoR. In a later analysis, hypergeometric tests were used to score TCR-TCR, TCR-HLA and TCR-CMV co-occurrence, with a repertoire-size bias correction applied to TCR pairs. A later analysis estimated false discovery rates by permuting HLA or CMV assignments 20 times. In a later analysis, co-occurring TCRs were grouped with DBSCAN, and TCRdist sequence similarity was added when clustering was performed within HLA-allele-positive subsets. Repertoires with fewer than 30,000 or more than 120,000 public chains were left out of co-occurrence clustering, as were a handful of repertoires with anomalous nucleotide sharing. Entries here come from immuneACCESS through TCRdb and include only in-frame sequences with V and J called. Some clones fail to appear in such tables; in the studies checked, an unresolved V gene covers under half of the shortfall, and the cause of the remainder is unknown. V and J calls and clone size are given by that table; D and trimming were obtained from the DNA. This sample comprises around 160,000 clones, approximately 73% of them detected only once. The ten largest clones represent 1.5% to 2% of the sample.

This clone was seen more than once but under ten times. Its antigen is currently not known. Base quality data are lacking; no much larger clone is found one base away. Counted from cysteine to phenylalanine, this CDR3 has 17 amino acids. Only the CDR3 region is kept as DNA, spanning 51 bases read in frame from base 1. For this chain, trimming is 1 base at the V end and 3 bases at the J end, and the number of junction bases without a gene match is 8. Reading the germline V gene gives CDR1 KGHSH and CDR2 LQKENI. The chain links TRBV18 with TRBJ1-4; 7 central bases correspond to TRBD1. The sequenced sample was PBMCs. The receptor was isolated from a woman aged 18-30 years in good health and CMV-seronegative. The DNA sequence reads TGTGCCAGCTCACCACGACAGGTCCAGGGGGCTAATGAAAAACTGTTTTTT. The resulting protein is CASSPRQVQGANEKLFF.